Detailed here is one T cell receptor beta chain. Antigen unknown. The data were obtained in a study of T cell responses to AZD1222 COVID-19 vaccine. The CDR3 covers 11 residues. General study points: Vaccine-associated CD4 TCRs spanned spike, dominant at 160-218 and 743-854.

Sequenced by immunoSEQ multiplex PCR; TCRdb stores in-frame clones only, minus some. The sample shows about 130,000 clones, roughly 88% of them seen only once. This TCR came from an adult who received the AZD1222 COVID-19 vaccine. The chain has TRBV21-1 and TRBJ1-1. TRBV21-1 represents a pseudogene. Here the sequenced sample was peripheral blood, taken 28 days after the second AZD1222 dose. The DNA of the CDR3 is TGTGCCAGCAGAGGGACCGAAGAAGCTTTCTTT. Encoded protein: CASRGTEEAFF.